The clone carrying this T cell receptor (beta chain) has just a few counts. The antigen remains unidentified. The sample belongs to a study of T cell repertoires in cytomegalovirus infection. Study-level information: CMV epitopes used comprised recently identified HLA-C-restricted ones and well-studied HLA-B-restricted ones. CMV infection together with matching HLA type was indicated by public TCR beta signatures. Study-level points and caveats: It was HLA-C-restricted CMV-specific TCR beta clonotypes that dominated the response ex vivo.

TCRdb fed the reads into MiXCR, producing one record per CDR3 protein. Here the sample spans fewer than 950,000 distinct CDR3 sequences, roughly 33% being singletons. Trimming pared 3 bases from V and 5 bases from J, leaving 14 bases between. Germline loops: CDR1 MNHEY, CDR2 SMNVEV (reference sequence). The CDR3 consists of 15 residues. The V gene is TRBV27, the J gene TRBJ2-1, with a weak D call TRBD2 (7 bases). The specimen was cultured CD8+ T cells from PBMCs, collected from culture after CMV antigen stimulation. The source of this sequence is a human donor in good health (CMV status not recorded). Some clones in this sample may be carry-over from other donors' samples. The CDR3 is CASSFVGGPNNEQFF. The CDR3 DNA is TGTGCCAGCAGTTTCGTCGGGGGGCCGAACAATGAGCAGTTCTTC.